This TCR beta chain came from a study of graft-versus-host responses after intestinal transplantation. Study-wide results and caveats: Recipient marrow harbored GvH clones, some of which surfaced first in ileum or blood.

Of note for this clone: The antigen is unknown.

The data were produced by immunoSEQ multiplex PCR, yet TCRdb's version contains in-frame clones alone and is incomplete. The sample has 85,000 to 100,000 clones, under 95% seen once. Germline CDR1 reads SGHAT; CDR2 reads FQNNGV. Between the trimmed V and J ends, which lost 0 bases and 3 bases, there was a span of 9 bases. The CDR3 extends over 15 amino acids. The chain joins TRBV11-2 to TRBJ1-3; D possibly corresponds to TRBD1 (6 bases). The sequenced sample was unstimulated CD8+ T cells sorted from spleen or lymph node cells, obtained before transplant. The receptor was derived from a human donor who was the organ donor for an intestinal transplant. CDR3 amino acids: CASSLDPGVGNTIYF. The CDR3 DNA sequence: TGTGCCAGCAGCTTAGACCCAGGGGTTGGAAACACCATATATTTT.